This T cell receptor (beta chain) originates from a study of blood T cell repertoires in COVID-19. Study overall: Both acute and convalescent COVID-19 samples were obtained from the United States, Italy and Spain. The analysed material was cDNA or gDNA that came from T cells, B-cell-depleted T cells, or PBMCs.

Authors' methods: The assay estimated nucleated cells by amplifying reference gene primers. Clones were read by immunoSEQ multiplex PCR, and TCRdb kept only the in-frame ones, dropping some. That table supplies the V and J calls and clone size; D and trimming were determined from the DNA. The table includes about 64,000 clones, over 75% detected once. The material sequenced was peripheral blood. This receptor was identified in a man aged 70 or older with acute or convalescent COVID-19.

The CDR3 loop is CASSFAGGRNEQFF. The CDR3, as DNA: TGTGCCAGCAGCTTTGCGGGGGGCCGTAATGAGCAGTTCTTC. The V call is TRBV13, the J call TRBJ2-1; 8 positions agree with TRBD2. V shed 3 bases and J 7 bases; nucleotides not matched to a gene: 5. There are 14 residues in the CDR3. Germline lookup yields CDR1 PRHDT and CDR2 FYEKMQ (reference sequence). Variable domain in full (rest from reference TRBV13 and TRBJ2-1): AAGVIQSPRHLIKEKRETATLKCYPIPRHDTVYWYQQGPGQDPQFLISFYEKMQSDKGSIPDRFSAQQFSDYHSELNMSSLELGDSALYFCASSFAGGRNEQFFGPGTRLTVL.